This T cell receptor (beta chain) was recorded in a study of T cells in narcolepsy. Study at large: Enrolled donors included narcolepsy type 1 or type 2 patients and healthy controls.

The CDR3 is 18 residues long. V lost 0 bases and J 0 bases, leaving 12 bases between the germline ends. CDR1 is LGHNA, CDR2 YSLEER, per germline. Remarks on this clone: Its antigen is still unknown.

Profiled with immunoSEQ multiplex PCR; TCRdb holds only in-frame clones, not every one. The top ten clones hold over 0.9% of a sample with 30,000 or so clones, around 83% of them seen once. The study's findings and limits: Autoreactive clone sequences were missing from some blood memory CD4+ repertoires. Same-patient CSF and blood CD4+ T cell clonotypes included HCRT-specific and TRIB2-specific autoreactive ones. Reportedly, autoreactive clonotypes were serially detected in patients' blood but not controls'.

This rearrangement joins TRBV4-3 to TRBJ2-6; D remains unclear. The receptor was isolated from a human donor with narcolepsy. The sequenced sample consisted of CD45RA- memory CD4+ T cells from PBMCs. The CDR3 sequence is CASSQESSRGSGANVLTF. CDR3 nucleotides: TGCGCCAGCAGCCAAGAGAGTAGCAGAGGCTCTGGGGCCAACGTCCTGACTTTC.